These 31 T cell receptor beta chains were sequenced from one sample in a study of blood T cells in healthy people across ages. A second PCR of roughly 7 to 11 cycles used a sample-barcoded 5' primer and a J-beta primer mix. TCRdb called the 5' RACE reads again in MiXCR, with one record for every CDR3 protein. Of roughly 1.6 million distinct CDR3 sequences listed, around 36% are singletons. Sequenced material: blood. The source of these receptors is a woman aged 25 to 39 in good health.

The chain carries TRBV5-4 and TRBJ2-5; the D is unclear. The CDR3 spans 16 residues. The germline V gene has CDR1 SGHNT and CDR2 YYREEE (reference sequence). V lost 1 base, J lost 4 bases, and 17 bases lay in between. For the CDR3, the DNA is TGTGCCAGCAGCTTGATGTCGGCGGTTAGACTAGAGACCCAGTACTTC. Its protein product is CASSLMSAVRLETQYF.

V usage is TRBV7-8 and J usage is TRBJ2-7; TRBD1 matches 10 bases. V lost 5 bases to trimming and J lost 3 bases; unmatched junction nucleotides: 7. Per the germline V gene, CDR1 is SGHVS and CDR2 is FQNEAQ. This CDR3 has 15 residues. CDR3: CASSNMGQGIYEQYF. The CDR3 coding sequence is TGTGCCAGCAGCAATATGGGACAGGGGATCTACGAGCAGTACTTC.

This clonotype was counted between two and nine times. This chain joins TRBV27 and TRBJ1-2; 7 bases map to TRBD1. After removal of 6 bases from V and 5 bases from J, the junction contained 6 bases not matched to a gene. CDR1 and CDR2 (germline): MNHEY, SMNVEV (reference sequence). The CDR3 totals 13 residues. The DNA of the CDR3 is TGTGCCAGCAGGGAGGGGGCTGAATATGGCTACACCTTC. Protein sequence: CASREGAEYGYTF.

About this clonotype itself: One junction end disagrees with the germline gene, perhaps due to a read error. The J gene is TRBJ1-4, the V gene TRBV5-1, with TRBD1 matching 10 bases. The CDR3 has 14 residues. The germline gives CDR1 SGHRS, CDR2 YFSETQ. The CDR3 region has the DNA TGCGTCAGCAGCCCGGGACAGGGGCACGAAAAACTGTTTTTT. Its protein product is CVSSPGQGHEKLFF.

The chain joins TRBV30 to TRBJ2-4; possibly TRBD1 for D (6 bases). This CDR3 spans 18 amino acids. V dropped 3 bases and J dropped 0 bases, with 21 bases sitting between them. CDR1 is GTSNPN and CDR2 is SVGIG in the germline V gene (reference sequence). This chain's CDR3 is CAWRETRDNLLAKNIQYF. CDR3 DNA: TGTGCCTGGAGAGAGACCAGGGACAACCTTCTAGCCAAAAACATTCAGTACTTC. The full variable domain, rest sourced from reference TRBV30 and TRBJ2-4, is SQTIHQWPATLVQPVGSPLSLECTVEGTSNPNLYWYRQAAGRGLQLLFYSVGIGQISSEVPQNLSASRPQDRQFILSSKKLLLSDSGFYLCAWRETRDNLLAKNIQYFGAGTRLSVL.

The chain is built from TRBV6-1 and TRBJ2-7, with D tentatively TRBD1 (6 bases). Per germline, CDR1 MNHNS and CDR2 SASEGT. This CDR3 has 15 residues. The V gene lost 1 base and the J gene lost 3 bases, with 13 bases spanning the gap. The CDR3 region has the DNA TGTGCCAGCAGTGAAGTCCAAACAGGGAACTACGAGCAGTACTTC. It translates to CASSEVQTGNYEQYF.

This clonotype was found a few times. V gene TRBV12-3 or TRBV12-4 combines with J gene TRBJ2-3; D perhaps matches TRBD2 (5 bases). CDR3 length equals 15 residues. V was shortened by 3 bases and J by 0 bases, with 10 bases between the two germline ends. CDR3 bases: TGTGCCAGCAGTTTTTGGGAGACTAGCACAGATACGCAGTATTTT. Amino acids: CASSFWETSTDTQYF.

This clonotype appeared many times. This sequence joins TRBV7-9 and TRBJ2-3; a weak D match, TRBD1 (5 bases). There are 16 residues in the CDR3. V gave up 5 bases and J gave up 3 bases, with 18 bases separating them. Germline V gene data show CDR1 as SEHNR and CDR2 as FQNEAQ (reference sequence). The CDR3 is CASSRQKEWVTDTQYF. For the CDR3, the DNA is TGTGCCAGCAGCCGACAGAAGGAGTGGGTTACAGATACGCAGTATTTT.

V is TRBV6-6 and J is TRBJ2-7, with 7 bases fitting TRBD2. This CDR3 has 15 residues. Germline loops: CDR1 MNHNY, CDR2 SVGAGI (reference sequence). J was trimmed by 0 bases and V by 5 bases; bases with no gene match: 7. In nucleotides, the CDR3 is TGTGCCAGCAGTCCTGGGGGAGGGAACTCCTACGAGCAGTACTTC. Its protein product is CASSPGGGNSYEQYF.

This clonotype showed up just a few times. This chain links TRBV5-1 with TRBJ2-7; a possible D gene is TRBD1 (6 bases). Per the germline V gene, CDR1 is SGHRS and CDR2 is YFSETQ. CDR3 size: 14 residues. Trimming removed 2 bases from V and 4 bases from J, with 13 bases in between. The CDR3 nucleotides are TGCGCCAGCAGCTTAGACAGGCAGCAGTACGAGCAGTACTTC. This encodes CASSLDRQQYEQYF.

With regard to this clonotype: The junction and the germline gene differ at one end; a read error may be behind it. This CDR3 is CSLGSGGPYGQYF. CDR3 coding DNA: TGCAGCTTAGGGAGCGGGGGTCCCTACGGGCAGTACTTC. The V call is TRBV20-1, the J call TRBJ2-7; 8 bases line up with TRBD2. Per the germline V gene, CDR1 is DFQATT and CDR2 is SNEGSKA (reference sequence). This CDR3 spans 13 amino acids.

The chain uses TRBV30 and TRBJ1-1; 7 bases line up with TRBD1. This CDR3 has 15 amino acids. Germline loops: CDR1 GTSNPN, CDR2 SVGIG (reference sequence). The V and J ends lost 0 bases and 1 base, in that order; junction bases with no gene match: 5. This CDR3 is CAWSVPGQQNTEAFF. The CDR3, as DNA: TGTGCCTGGAGTGTACCGGGACAGCAGAACACTGAAGCTTTCTTT.

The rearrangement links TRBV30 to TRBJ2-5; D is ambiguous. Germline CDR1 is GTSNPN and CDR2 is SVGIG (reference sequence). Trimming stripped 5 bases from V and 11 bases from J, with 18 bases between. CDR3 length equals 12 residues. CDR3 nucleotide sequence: TGTGCCTGGTCCGCTTTCTCCAATGAGCAGTACTTC. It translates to CAWSAFSNEQYF.

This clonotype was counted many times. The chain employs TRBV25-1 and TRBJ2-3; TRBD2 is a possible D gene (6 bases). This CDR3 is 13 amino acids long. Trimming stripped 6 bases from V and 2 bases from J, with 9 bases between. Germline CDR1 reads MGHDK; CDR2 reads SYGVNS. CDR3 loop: CASRAGNTDTQYF. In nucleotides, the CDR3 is TGTGCCAGCAGGGCGGGAAACACAGATACGCAGTATTTT.

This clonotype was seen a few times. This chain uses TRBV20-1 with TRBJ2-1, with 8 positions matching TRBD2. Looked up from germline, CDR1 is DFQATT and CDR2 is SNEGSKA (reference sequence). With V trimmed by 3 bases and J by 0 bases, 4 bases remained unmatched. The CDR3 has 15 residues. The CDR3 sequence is CSASGGGSSYNEQFF. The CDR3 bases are TGCAGTGCTAGTGGCGGGGGGAGCTCCTACAATGAGCAGTTCTTC.

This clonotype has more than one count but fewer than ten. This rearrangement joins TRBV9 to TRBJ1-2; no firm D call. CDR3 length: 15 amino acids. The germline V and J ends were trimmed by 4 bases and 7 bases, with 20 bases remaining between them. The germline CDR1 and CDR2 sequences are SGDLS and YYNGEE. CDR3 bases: TGTGCCAGCAGCCCAAGCGGGCCAGATCAAGGTGGCTACACCTTC. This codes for CASSPSGPDQGGYTF.

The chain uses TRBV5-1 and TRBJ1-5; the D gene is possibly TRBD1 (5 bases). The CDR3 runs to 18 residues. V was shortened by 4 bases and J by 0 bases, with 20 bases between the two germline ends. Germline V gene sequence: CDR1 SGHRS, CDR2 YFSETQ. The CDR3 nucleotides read TGCGCCAGCAGCCCTGCCGTCCGACAGCGAAATAGCAATCAGCCCCAGCATTTT. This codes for CASSPAVRQRNSNQPQHF.

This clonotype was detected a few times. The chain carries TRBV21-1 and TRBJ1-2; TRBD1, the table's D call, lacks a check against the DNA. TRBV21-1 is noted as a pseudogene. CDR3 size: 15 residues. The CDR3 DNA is TGTGCCAGCAGCAACTCGCCCGACAGGAGCTATGGCTACACCTTC. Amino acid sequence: CASSNSPDRSYGYTF.

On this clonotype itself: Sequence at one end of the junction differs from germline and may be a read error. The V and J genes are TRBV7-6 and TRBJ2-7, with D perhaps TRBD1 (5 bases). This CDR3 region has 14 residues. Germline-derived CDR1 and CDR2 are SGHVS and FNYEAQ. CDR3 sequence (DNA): TGTGTCAGCAGCTTAGGGGCGAGCTCCTACGAGCAGTACTTC. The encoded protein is CVSSLGASSYEQYF.

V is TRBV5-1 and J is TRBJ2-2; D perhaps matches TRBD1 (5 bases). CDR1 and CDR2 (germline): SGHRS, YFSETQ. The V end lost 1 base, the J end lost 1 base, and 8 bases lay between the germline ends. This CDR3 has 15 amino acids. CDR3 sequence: CASSLSGQNTGELFF. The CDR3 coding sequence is TGCGCCAGCAGCTTGTCAGGGCAGAACACCGGGGAGCTGTTTTTT.

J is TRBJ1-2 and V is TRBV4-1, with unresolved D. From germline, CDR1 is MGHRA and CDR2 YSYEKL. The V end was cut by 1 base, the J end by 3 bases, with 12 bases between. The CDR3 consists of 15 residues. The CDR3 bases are TGCGCCAGCAGCCAAGGCCCGGCGGGTGACTATGGCTACACCTTC. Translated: CASSQGPAGDYGYTF.

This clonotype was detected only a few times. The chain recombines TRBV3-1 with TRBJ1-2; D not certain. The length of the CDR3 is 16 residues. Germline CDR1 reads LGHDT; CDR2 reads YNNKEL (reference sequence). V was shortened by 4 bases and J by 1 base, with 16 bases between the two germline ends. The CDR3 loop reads CASSPTAFAVNYGYTF. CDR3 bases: TGTGCCAGCAGCCCCACGGCGTTCGCGGTTAACTATGGCTACACCTTC.

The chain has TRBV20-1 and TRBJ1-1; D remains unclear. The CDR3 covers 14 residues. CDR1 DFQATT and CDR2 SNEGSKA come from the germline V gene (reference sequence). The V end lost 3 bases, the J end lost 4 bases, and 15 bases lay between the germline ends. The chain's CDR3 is CSARAGSVGTEAFF. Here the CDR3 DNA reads TGCAGTGCTAGGGCGGGTTCAGTGGGCACTGAAGCTTTCTTT.

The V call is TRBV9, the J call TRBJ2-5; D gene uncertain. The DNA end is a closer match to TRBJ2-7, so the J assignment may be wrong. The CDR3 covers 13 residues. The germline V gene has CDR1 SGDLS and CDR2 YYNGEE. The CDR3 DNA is TGTGCCAGCAGCGTCGAGGTTACCCACGAGCAGTACTTC. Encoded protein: CASSVEVTHEQYF.

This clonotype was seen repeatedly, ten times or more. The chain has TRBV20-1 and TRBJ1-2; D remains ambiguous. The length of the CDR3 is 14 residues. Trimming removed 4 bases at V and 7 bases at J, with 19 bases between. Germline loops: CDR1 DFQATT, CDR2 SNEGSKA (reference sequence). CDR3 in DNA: TGCAGTGCTACCAAAGGACTCACTACCTCTGGCTACACCTTC. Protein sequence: CSATKGLTTSGYTF.

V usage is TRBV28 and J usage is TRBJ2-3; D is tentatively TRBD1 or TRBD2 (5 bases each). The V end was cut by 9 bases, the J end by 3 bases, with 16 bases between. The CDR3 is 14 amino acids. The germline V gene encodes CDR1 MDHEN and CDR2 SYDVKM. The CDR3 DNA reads TGTGCCAGGAAACACCGGGACGCTACAGATACGCAGTATTTT. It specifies CARKHRDATDTQYF. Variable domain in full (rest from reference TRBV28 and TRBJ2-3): DVKVTQSSRYLVKRTGEKVFLECVQDMDHENMFWYRQDPGLGLRLIYFSYDVKMKEKGDIPEGYSVSREKKERFSLILESASTNQTSMYLCARKHRDATDTQYFGPGTRLTVL.

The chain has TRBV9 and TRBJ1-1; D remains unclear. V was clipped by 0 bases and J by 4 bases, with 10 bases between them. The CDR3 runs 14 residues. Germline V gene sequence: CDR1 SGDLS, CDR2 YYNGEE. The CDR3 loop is CASSVVPESTEAFF. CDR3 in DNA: TGTGCCAGCAGCGTAGTGCCCGAGAGCACTGAAGCTTTCTTT. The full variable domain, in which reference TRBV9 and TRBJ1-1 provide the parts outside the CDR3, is DSGVTQTPKHLITATGQRVTLRCSPRSGDLSVYWYQQSLDQGLQFLIQYYNGEERAKGNILERFSAQQFPDLHSELNLSSLELGDSALYFCASSVVPESTEAFFGQGTRLTVV.

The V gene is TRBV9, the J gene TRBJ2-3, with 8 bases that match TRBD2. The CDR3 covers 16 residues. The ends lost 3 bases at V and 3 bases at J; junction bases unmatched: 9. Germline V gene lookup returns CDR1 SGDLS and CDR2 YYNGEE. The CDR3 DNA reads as TGTGCCAGCAGCGCAGAAGCGGGAGTGTTTACAGATACGCAGTATTTT. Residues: CASSAEAGVFTDTQYF.

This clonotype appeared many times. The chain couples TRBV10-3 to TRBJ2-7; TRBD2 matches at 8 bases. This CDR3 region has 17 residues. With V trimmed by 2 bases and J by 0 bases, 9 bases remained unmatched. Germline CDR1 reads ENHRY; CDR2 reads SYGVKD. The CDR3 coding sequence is TGTGCCATCAGTGAGACCCGACTTAGCGGGAACTCCTACGAGCAGTACTTC. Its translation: CAISETRLSGNSYEQYF.

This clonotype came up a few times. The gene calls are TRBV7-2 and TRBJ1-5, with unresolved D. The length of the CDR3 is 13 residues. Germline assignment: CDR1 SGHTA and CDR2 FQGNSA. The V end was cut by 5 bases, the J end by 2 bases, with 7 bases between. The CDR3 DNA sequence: TGTGCCAGCAGCCCCTTCGGCAATCAGCCCCAGCATTTT. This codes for CASSPFGNQPQHF.

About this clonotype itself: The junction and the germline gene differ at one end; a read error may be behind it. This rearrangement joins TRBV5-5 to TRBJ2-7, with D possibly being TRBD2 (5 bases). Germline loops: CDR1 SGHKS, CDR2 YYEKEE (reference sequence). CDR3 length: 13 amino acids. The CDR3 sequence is CAGSSPGDDEQYF. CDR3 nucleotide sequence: TGTGCCGGCAGCTCCCCCGGGGATGACGAGCAGTACTTC.